Listed here are 2 T cell receptor beta chains from one sample, sequenced in a study of cytomegalovirus exposure and HLA in healthy donors. PCR involved 60 Vbeta and 13 Jbeta primers. Only in-frame clones appear in the TCRdb table, and some are missing; sequencing was by immunoSEQ multiplex PCR. The sample lists roughly 100,000 clones; 71% were seen once. Input material: PBMCs. The origin of the receptors is a female donor in good health and CMV-seronegative.

The J gene is TRBJ2-7, the V gene TRBV10-1; tentatively, D is TRBD1 (6 bases). V was cut by 4 bases and J by 2 bases, with 9 bases left in between. The CDR3 extends over 13 amino acids. CDR1 is WNHNN, CDR2 SYGVQD, per germline (reference sequence). For the CDR3, the DNA is TGCGCCAGCAGTGCCAACAGGGCCTACGAGCAGTACTTC. It translates to CASSANRAYEQYF.

The V and J genes are TRBV27 and TRBJ2-7; no clear D. Trimming left V 0 bases short and J 1 base short, with 7 bases between. Per the germline V gene, CDR1 is MNHEY and CDR2 is SMNVEV (reference sequence). The CDR3 covers 14 residues. The chain's CDR3 is CASSLSVRSYEQYF. For the CDR3, the DNA is TGTGCCAGCAGTTTATCTGTGCGTTCCTACGAGCAGTACTTC.